This note documents a single T cell receptor (beta chain) sequence. Which antigen it targets is not known. No qualities accompany the bases; no much larger clone lies one base away. These data are taken from a study of PD-1 blockade in classical Hodgkin lymphoma (dated by TCRdb to the early 2020s). Looking at the study overall: Nivolumab dosing was 3 mg/kg intravenously every 2 weeks, continuing until either disease progression or unacceptable toxicity. To define a peripheral blood immune signature of response to PD-1 blockade in classical Hodgkin lymphoma, the study combined TCR beta sequencing with CyTOF. General study outcomes and caveats: The study was limited to a single clinical trial cohort, and causes of repertoire differences, possibly disease activity or prior therapy, remained undefined. By C4D1, a significant rise was seen in CD4+ TCR diversity but not in CD8+ TCR diversity (p=0.0027 vs p=0.16), and the rise was most apparent among complete responders (p=0.02). Diversity was lower in patients who began nivolumab less than 1 year after ASCT, so these patients were left out of later analyses to avoid confounding by immune reconstitution. Baseline TCR diversity was reported to be lower in newly diagnosed patients than in healthy donors, and even lower in relapsed/refractory patients. Among trial patients, those achieving complete response had baseline diversity similar to that of newly diagnosed patients, while diversity was significantly lower in partial responders and progressors.

Genomic DNA was isolated using the Qiagen DNeasy kit from unsorted PBMCs as well as from negatively selected CD4+ and CD8+ fractions. TCR beta CDR3 regions were subjected to amplification by immunoSEQ multiplex PCR with primers that anneal to V and J segments. Amplification bias was minimized using a synthetic immune receptor repertoire, and residual bias was removed computationally after sequencing. Turning to the authors' computational methods: Custom Python scripts were used to quantify repertoire diversity as the Shannon entropy index. The unsorted, CD4+ and CD8+ repertoires were each analyzed separately, with the exception of combined analyses, where CD4+ and CD8+ sequences were merged in silico. A clone was considered expanded if an increase in frequency of at least 2-fold after treatment relative to C1D1 was found, and a pseudocount of 0.5 was applied to clones undetected at baseline. Clones with 0 or 1 copy at C1D1 were defined as singleton clones, while clones with 2 or more copies were defined as non-singleton clones. By matching protein sequences in sorted samples from the same patient, clones expanded in unsorted samples were annotated as CD4+, CD8+ or unknown. Wilcoxon tests on paired samples were used to test changes in diversity from C1D1 to C4D1. TCRdb obtained this table from immuneACCESS and retained in-frame rearrangements with V and J assigned. These tables miss some clones; where compared with another copy, unresolved V genes account for less than half of the shortfall, and the remainder is unexplained. The DNA was the basis for D and trimming; V, J and clone size are from that table. Recorded for this sample are 15,000 or so clones; approximately 69% of them occurred a single time. The top ten hold around 8.3% of the sample.

The time point label corresponds to: cycle 2 day 1 (C2D1) of nivolumab. Relapse after autologous stem cell transplantation had occurred in all trial patients, and cohorts A, B and C were distinguished by prior brentuximab vedotin exposure. A total of around 60 patients with relapsed/refractory classical Hodgkin lymphoma made up the trial cohort, and each patient's best overall response was complete response, partial response or progressive disease. In the multi-cohort phase II CheckMate 205 trial, trial patients received single-agent nivolumab. An independent review committee assessed best overall response by applying the 2007 International Working Group response criteria. PBMCs from the trial were collected at three points: immediately before nivolumab initiation (C1D1), and during therapy at cycle 2 day 1 and cycle 4 day 1. Peripheral blood was collected in 8 mL Vacutainer Cell Preparation Tubes, from which PBMCs were isolated by centrifugation and then cryopreserved.

CDR1 and CDR2, per the germline V gene (reference sequence), are LNHNV and YYDKDF. The CDR3 sequence holds 16 residues, the cysteine and phenylalanine included. Only the CDR3 DNA stays, 48 bases, in frame from base 1. V is trimmed back by 3 bases and J by 0 bases, and the junction contains 8 bases that no gene match accounts for. The chain is encoded by TRBV15 joined to TRBJ2-7; 7 bases in the middle match TRBD1. The input for sequencing was peripheral blood mononuclear cells (PBMCs), taken before the second cycle of nivolumab. This sequence was found in a human donor with classical Hodgkin lymphoma. The bases read TGTGCCACCAGCAGGGACACAGGGGTTGACTCCTACGAGCAGTACTTC. This sequence encodes CATSRDTGVDSYEQYF. This CDR3, with the reference TRBV15 and TRBJ2-7 proteins standing in past its ends, gives the full variable domain DAMVIQNPRYQVTQFGKPVTLSCSQTLNHNVMYWYQQKSSQAPKLLFHYYDKDFNNEADTPDNFQSRRPNTSFCFLDIRSPGLGDTAMYLCATSRDTGVDSYEQYFGPGTRLTVT.